One and the same sample provided the 32 T cell receptor beta chains below, sequenced in a study of blood T cell repertoires in COVID-19. This table comes from immunoSEQ multiplex PCR, and its TCRdb copy is limited to in-frame clones, with some not included. The table has roughly 260,000 clones, about 87% seen once. The sequencing input was peripheral blood. These TCRs come from a man aged 60 to 69 who had recovered from COVID-19.

The chain joins TRBV5-4 to TRBJ2-1; a possible D gene is TRBD1 (5 bases). Trimming cost V 3 bases and J 5 bases, with 15 bases left between them. This CDR3 is 15 amino acids long. Germline V CDR1 and CDR2: SGHNT, YYREEE (reference sequence). The CDR3: CASSWGGANDNEQFF. CDR3 DNA: TGTGCCAGCAGCTGGGGTGGGGCGAACGACAATGAGCAGTTCTTC. The variable domain in full, completed from reference TRBV5-4 and TRBJ2-1, reads ETGVTQSPTHLIKTRGQQVTLRCSSQSGHNTVSWYQQALGQGPQFIFQYYREEENGRGNFPPRFSGLQFPNYSSELNVNALELDDSALYLCASSWGGANDNEQFFGPGTRLTVL.

This chain uses TRBV7-3 with TRBJ2-7, with 9 positions matching TRBD2. Per germline, CDR1 SGHTA and CDR2 FQGTGA. The CDR3 is made up of 15 amino acids. V dropped 5 bases and J dropped 4; count of bases not matched to a gene: 9. The CDR3 region has the DNA TGTGCCAGCAGCGTTAGCGGGGGCGTCGGGTACGAGCAGTACTTC. Residues: CASSVSGGVGYEQYF.

This clone was detected a few times. V and J are TRBV7-2 and TRBJ2-5; D might be TRBD2 (7 bases). Germline CDR1 SGHTA, CDR2 FQGNSA. The CDR3 sequence is 14 residues long. Trimming cost V 7 bases and J 1 base, with 13 bases left between them. The CDR3 DNA follows: TGTGCCAGCAACAAAGGGGGGGGCCAAGAGACCCAGTACTTC. This sequence encodes CASNKGGGQETQYF.

V gene TRBV9 combines with J gene TRBJ2-2; 11 bases are a match to TRBD1. The ends lost 2 bases at V and 7 bases at J; junction bases unmatched: 4. The CDR3 runs to 15 residues. The germline CDR1 and CDR2 sequences are SGDLS and YYNGEE. The CDR3 coding sequence is TGTGCCAGCAGCGTTGGACAGGGGGCGTACGGGGAGCTGTTTTTT. Residues: CASSVGQGAYGELFF.

V and J are TRBV11-2 and TRBJ2-7; TRBD1 aligns across 7 bases. Germline CDR1 is SGHAT and CDR2 is FQNNGV. J was trimmed by 2 bases and V by 6 bases; bases with no gene match: 4. The CDR3 runs to 13 residues. The CDR3 DNA reads TGTGCCAGCAGGCTAGGGACAGCCTACGAGCAGTACTTC. It encodes CASRLGTAYEQYF. Complete variable domain (other parts from reference TRBV11-2 and TRBJ2-7): EAGVAQSPRYKIIEKRQSVAFWCNPISGHATLYWYQQILGQGPKLLIQFQNNGVVDDSQLPKDRFSAERLKGVDSTLKIQPAKLEDSAVYLCASRLGTAYEQYFGPGTRLTVT.

This rearrangement joins TRBV19 to TRBJ2-7; D not resolved. The CDR3 sequence is 14 residues long. The V gene lost 3 bases and the J gene lost 0 bases, with 9 bases spanning the gap. Germline lookup yields CDR1 LNHDA and CDR2 SQIVND (reference sequence). The chain's CDR3 is CASSIQESSYEQYF. CDR3 DNA: TGTGCCAGTAGTATTCAGGAAAGCTCCTACGAGCAGTACTTC.

This clone was seen once. V and J are TRBV24-1 and TRBJ2-5, with 8 bases that match TRBD2. This CDR3 is built from 17 residues. V was pared by 3 bases and J by 4 bases, with 12 bases of the junction left unmatched. CDR1 and CDR2 (germline): KGHDR, SFDVKD. CDR3: CATSDPLGLARAETQYF. In DNA, the CDR3 is TGTGCCACCAGTGATCCACTCGGACTAGCTCGCGCAGAGACCCAGTACTTC.

The chain links TRBV5-1 to TRBJ2-7; TRBD2 is a possible D gene (6 bases). V was trimmed by 6 bases and J by 1 base, leaving 14 bases between them. Germline CDR1 reads SGHRS; CDR2 reads YFSETQ. The CDR3 sequence is 14 residues long. In DNA, the CDR3 is TGCGCCAGCACAGTAACCGGGGGTTCCTACGAGCAGTACTTC. The encoded protein is CASTVTGGSYEQYF.

The chain couples TRBV2 to TRBJ2-2, with 10 bases identical to TRBD2. The CDR3 consists of 15 residues. The germline V gene encodes CDR1 SNHLY and CDR2 FYNNEI. Trimming removed 6 bases from V and 5 bases from J; junction bases left unmatched: 6. For the CDR3, the DNA is TGTGCCAGCAGCCCTCCGGGACTAGCGACCGGGGAGCTGTTTTTT. It yields the protein CASSPPGLATGELFF.

The chain employs TRBV28 and TRBJ2-7; 9 bases fit TRBD1. The CDR3 has 15 residues. Germline V gene lookup returns CDR1 MDHEN and CDR2 SYDVKM. The ends lost 6 bases at V and 3 bases at J; junction bases unmatched: 9. The CDR3 here is CASSRAGTGNYEQYF. CDR3 DNA: TGTGCCAGCAGCCGTGCCGGGACAGGGAACTACGAGCAGTACTTC.

The chain joins TRBV5-1 to TRBJ1-2; TRBD1 aligns across 9 bases. In germline, CDR1 is SGHRS, CDR2 YFSETQ. V lost 1 base, J lost 4 bases, and 2 bases stayed unmatched. CDR3 length: 14 residues. CDR3 loop: CASSLTTGGYGYTF. CDR3 DNA: TGCGCCAGCAGCTTGACGACAGGGGGCTATGGCTACACCTTC.

J is TRBJ1-2 and V is TRBV18; TRBD1 agrees at 9 bases. The CDR3 runs to 18 residues. V shed 3 bases and J 1 base; nucleotides not matched to a gene: 12. The germline CDR1 and CDR2 sequences are KGHSH and LQKENI. The CDR3 sequence: CASSPYGQGTVSNYGYTF. DNA of the CDR3: TGTGCCAGCTCACCCTATGGACAGGGGACAGTCAGTAACTATGGCTACACCTTC.

The chain links TRBV4-2 to TRBJ2-7; 12 bases align to TRBD2. V lost 1 base and J lost 3; bases outside the gene matches: 1. Germline V gene sequence: CDR1 LGHNA, CDR2 YNFKEQ. The CDR3 is made up of 15 amino acids. The CDR3 DNA reads TGTGCCAGCAGCCAAGTGACTAGCGGGAGCTACGAGCAGTACTTC. Residues: CASSQVTSGSYEQYF.

The chain joins TRBV19 to TRBJ1-4, with TRBD1 identical over 8 bases. V dropped 7 bases and J dropped 8; count of bases not matched to a gene: 9. CDR3 size: 14 residues. The V gene's germline CDR1 is LNHDA and CDR2 SQIVND (reference sequence). Here the CDR3 reads CASTRTGRDEKLFF. CDR3 coding DNA: TGTGCCAGTACCAGGACAGGGAGAGACGAAAAACTGTTTTTT.

The chain is built from TRBV4-2 and TRBJ2-7, with D hard to call. This CDR3 spans 13 amino acids. V was cut by 0 bases and J by 3 bases, with 6 bases left in between. CDR1 is LGHNA and CDR2 is YNFKEQ in the germline V gene. The CDR3 DNA is TGTGCCAGCAGCCAAGACGCAGACTACGAGCAGTACTTC. It encodes CASSQDADYEQYF.

J is TRBJ1-4 and V is TRBV18, with D uncertain. In germline, CDR1 is KGHSH, CDR2 LQKENI. The CDR3 is made up of 13 amino acids. Trimming removed 2 bases from V and 5 bases from J, with 6 bases in between. The CDR3 DNA reads as TGTGCCAGCTCACCAGGAGGGAATGAAAAACTGTTTTTT. Translated: CASSPGGNEKLFF.

The chain recombines TRBV19 with TRBJ2-2; D unclear. Between the trimmed V and J ends, which lost 7 bases and 3 bases, there was a span of 6 bases. Germline CDR1 LNHDA, CDR2 SQIVND (reference sequence). The CDR3 is 12 residues long. CDR3 amino acids: CASIGYTGELFF. In nucleotides, the CDR3 is TGTGCCAGTATCGGGTACACCGGGGAGCTGTTTTTT.

The chain has TRBV5-4 and TRBJ2-1; D not certain. V was clipped by 0 bases and J by 3 bases, with 4 bases between them. The CDR3 covers 13 residues. Germline assignment: CDR1 SGHNT and CDR2 YYREEE (reference sequence). The CDR3 nucleotides are TGTGCCAGCAGCTTGGTTAGCTACAATGAGCAGTTCTTC. Its protein is CASSLVSYNEQFF.

The J gene is TRBJ1-1, the V gene TRBV6-5; D is undetermined. This CDR3 has 13 amino acids. V was shortened by 0 bases and J by 8 bases, with 10 bases between the two germline ends. Germline values: CDR1 MNHEY, CDR2 SVGAGI. For the CDR3, the DNA is TGTGCCAGCAGTTACTCGATTGGCAGGGAAGCTTTCTTT. This codes for CASSYSIGREAFF.

The chain combines TRBV27 with TRBJ2-7, with 9 bases matching TRBD1. This CDR3 is 15 amino acids long. Germline-derived CDR1 and CDR2 are MNHEY and SMNVEV (reference sequence). V shed 5 bases and J 1 base; nucleotides not matched to a gene: 6. The CDR3 here is CASSARGQGSYEQYF. The CDR3 region has the DNA TGTGCCAGCAGTGCCCGGGGACAGGGATCCTACGAGCAGTACTTC.

This sequence joins TRBV6-2 or TRBV6-3 and TRBJ2-3, with D possibly TRBD1 on 6 matching bases. The V end was cut by 6 bases, the J end by 2 bases, with 21 bases between. The CDR3 is 17 residues long. Germline values: CDR1 MNHEY, CDR2 SVGEGT. The CDR3 DNA reads TGTGCCAGCAGCCCTACTACAGGGTGGTCTGACACAGATACGCAGTATTTT. This gives the protein CASSPTTGWSDTDTQYF.

The rearrangement uses TRBV5-6 and TRBJ1-6; D is possibly TRBD1 (6 bases). Looked up from germline, CDR1 is SGHDT and CDR2 is YYEEEE. V dropped 0 bases and J dropped 9 bases, with 10 bases sitting between them. The CDR3 has 14 residues. The CDR3 protein is CASSLVQGGSPLHF. The CDR3 DNA is TGTGCCAGCAGCTTGGTACAGGGTGGTTCACCCCTCCACTTT.

The rearrangement uses TRBV10-1 and TRBJ2-1; TRBD1 might be the D (5 bases). This CDR3 region has 15 residues. Germline loops: CDR1 WNHNN, CDR2 SYGVQD (reference sequence). Trimming pared 8 bases from V and 0 bases from J, leaving 14 bases between. Here the CDR3 DNA reads TGCGCCAGCGGGCGACAGCCGAGCTCCTACAATGAGCAGTTCTTC. Translation: CASGRQPSSYNEQFF.

The chain has TRBV24-1 and TRBJ1-1, with D possibly matching TRBD1 (5 bases). Trimming shortened V by 7 bases and J by 2 bases, and 10 bases separated the two germline ends. The CDR3 sequence is 13 residues long. Germline values: CDR1 KGHDR, CDR2 SFDVKD. The CDR3 DNA is TGTGCCACCAGGGACATAGGAAACACTGAAGCTTTCTTT. The encoded protein is CATRDIGNTEAFF.

This clone has a single count. This rearrangement joins TRBV27 to TRBJ2-5; D is ambiguous. Trimming shortened V by 4 bases and J by 1 base, and 13 bases separated the two germline ends. The CDR3 contains 15 residues. The germline CDR1 and CDR2 sequences are MNHEY and SMNVEV (reference sequence). The CDR3 here is CASSSQAWAQETQYF. CDR3 bases: TGTGCCAGCAGTTCCCAGGCCTGGGCCCAAGAGACCCAGTACTTC.

The V gene is TRBV28, the J gene TRBJ2-7, with TRBD1 matching over 8 bases. J lost 0 bases, V lost 5 bases, and 6 bases had no gene match. This CDR3 comprises 15 residues. The germline V gene encodes CDR1 MDHEN and CDR2 SYDVKM. The CDR3, as DNA: TGTGCCAGCAGTACCCCGGGACAGGTCTCCTACGAGCAGTACTTC. This translates into CASSTPGQVSYEQYF.

Written as DNA, the CDR3 is TGTGCCAGCAGCCGAAGGGAAGGGGTAGACACTGAAGCTTTCTTT. This encodes CASSRREGVDTEAFF. The chain has TRBV6-5 and TRBJ1-1; perhaps TRBD1 as D (5 bases). The CDR3 runs 15 residues. V was trimmed by 6 bases and J by 3 bases, leaving 17 bases between them. Per germline, CDR1 MNHEY and CDR2 SVGAGI.

The table lists this clone with many counts. J is TRBJ2-2 and V is TRBV19; perhaps TRBD2 as D (7 bases). CDR3 length: 14 amino acids. Germline lookup yields CDR1 LNHDA and CDR2 SQIVND (reference sequence). Trimming removed 8 bases at V and 6 bases at J, with 16 bases between. CDR3 DNA sequence: TGTGCCAGTTCGGGGGGCTGGGATGCCGGGGAGCTGTTTTTT. Translating it yields CASSGGWDAGELFF.

The chain has TRBV18 and TRBJ1-1, with a weak D call TRBD1 (6 bases). Trimming removed 1 base at V and 1 base at J, with 10 bases between. Germline V CDR1 and CDR2: KGHSH, LQKENI. The CDR3 sequence is 15 residues long. The CDR3 spells CASSPQGGRNTEAFF. CDR3 coding DNA: TGTGCCAGCTCACCACAGGGGGGGAGGAACACTGAAGCTTTCTTT.

The chain joins TRBV11-3 to TRBJ2-3, with D possibly matching TRBD2 (5 bases). Germline V gene sequence: CDR1 SGHNT, CDR2 YENEEA. The ends were cut back, 1 base at V and 3 bases at J, with 17 bases in the middle. CDR3 length equals 17 residues. CDR3 residues: CASSLGPSGMATDTQYF. The CDR3 DNA is TGTGCCAGCAGCTTAGGGCCGTCGGGGATGGCGACAGATACGCAGTATTTT.

The genes are TRBV6-5 and TRBJ1-1; 8 bases line up with TRBD1. CDR1 and CDR2 (germline): MNHEY, SVGAGI. The CDR3 extends over 15 amino acids. J was trimmed by 1 base and V by 4 bases; bases with no gene match: 5. DNA of the CDR3: TGTGCCAGCAGTTTCAGGGGGCAGAGGAACACTGAAGCTTTCTTT. Amino acid sequence: CASSFRGQRNTEAFF.

The gene calls are TRBV14 and TRBJ2-7, with 9 bases fitting TRBD1. The V gene end was trimmed by 4 bases and the J gene end by 7 bases; junction bases not matched to a gene: 8. Germline V lookup: CDR1 SGHDN, CDR2 FVKESK. The CDR3 is made up of 14 amino acids. This chain's CDR3 is CASSLRDRVREQYF. CDR3 nucleotide sequence: TGTGCCAGCAGCCTAAGGGACAGGGTAAGGGAGCAGTACTTC. Supplemented by reference TRBV14 and TRBJ2-7, the full variable domain reads EAGVTQFPSHSVIEKGQTVTLRCDPISGHDNLYWYRRVMGKEIKFLLHFVKESKQDESGMPNNRFLAERTGGTYSTLKVQPAELEDSGVYFCASSLRDRVREQYFGPGTRLTVT.